The rows below give T cell receptor beta chains drawn from one sample of a study of shared clonotypes between healthy human individuals. Sequencing used immunoSEQ multiplex PCR; TCRdb keeps in-frame clones, though not all of them. The sample records some 2,100,000 clones, 95% being singletons. Sequencing input: naive CD4+ T cells sorted from blood. The receptors were gathered from a young man in good health. Each CDR3 is given with its conserved first and last residue. Each record gives: V gene, D gene, clone size, J gene, CDR3 DNA, CDR3 protein. The D gene is left open where the match is weak. Some rows mark clone size as missing; the rest say once, few, many or name a class of expanded clone.

v_call: TRBV7-2; d_call: NA; clone_size: NA; j_call: TRBJ2-5; cdr3_nt: TGTGCCAGCAGCTTAGGAGGGAGGGAGACCCAGTACTTC; cdr3_aa: CASSLGGRETQYF
v_call: TRBV4-3; d_call: NA; clone_size: once; j_call: TRBJ2-7; cdr3_nt: TGCGCCAGCAGCCAAGAAAGGAGGGGGGAGCAGTACTTC; cdr3_aa: CASSQERRGEQYF
v_call: TRBV6-1; d_call: NA; clone_size: once; j_call: TRBJ1-2; cdr3_nt: TGTGCCAGCAGTGGGCCGGGCTACACCTTC; cdr3_aa: CASSGPGYTF
v_call: TRBV7-2; d_call: NA; clone_size: NA; j_call: TRBJ1-1; cdr3_nt: TGTGCCAGCAGCTTAGATGCCCGGGGAGCTTTCTTT; cdr3_aa: CASSLDARGAFF
v_call: TRBV5-6; d_call: NA; clone_size: NA; j_call: TRBJ1-3; cdr3_nt: TGTGCCAGCAGCTTTAGAACCCCCTCTGGAAACACCATATATTTT; cdr3_aa: CASSFRTPSGNTIYF
v_call: TRBV30; d_call: TRBD1; clone_size: NA; j_call: TRBJ1-4; cdr3_nt: TGTGCCTGGAGTGGGGACAGGGGAGCAGCAACTAATGAAAAACTGTTTTTT; cdr3_aa: CAWSGDRGAATNEKLFF
v_call: TRBV5-4; d_call: NA; clone_size: NA; j_call: TRBJ1-1; cdr3_nt: TGTGCCAGCAGCGAAGGTCGGGGGTTTGAAGCTTTCTTT; cdr3_aa: CASSEGRGFEAFF
v_call: TRBV10-3; d_call: TRBD2; clone_size: NA; j_call: TRBJ2-1; cdr3_nt: TGTGCCATCAGCAGACTAGCTGAATACAATGAGCAGTTCTTC; cdr3_aa: CAISRLAEYNEQFF
v_call: TRBV4-3; d_call: TRBD1; clone_size: NA; j_call: TRBJ1-3; cdr3_nt: TGCGCCAGCAGCCAAGACCCTCCGGACAGGGAGGGTGGAAACACCATATATTTT; cdr3_aa: CASSQDPPDREGGNTIYF
v_call: TRBV30; d_call: NA; clone_size: NA; j_call: TRBJ2-2; cdr3_nt: TGTGCCTGGATCCGTCGTGGAAGCACCGGGGAGCTGTTTTTT; cdr3_aa: CAWIRRGSTGELFF
v_call: TRBV11-3; d_call: NA; clone_size: NA; j_call: TRBJ2-5; cdr3_nt: TGTGCCAGCAGCTTAGATCATCAAGATTCGGAGACCCAGTACTTC; cdr3_aa: CASSLDHQDSETQYF
v_call: TRBV30; d_call: TRBD2; clone_size: once; j_call: TRBJ2-1; cdr3_nt: TGTGCCTGGAGTGGAGGCGGGAGAGGAGGTTCCTACAATGAGCAGTTCTTC; cdr3_aa: CAWSGGGRGGSYNEQFF
v_call: TRBV2; d_call: NA; clone_size: NA; j_call: TRBJ1-5; cdr3_nt: TGTGCCAGCAAAGGACGGATCAATCAGCCCCAGCATTTT; cdr3_aa: CASKGRINQPQHF
v_call: TRBV6-5; d_call: NA; clone_size: once; j_call: TRBJ1-1; cdr3_nt: TGTGCCAGCAGTTACCGACGGCGGACAAGGTTCGAAGCTTTCTTT; cdr3_aa: CASSYRRRTRFEAFF
v_call: TRBV6-5; d_call: NA; clone_size: NA; j_call: TRBJ2-7; cdr3_nt: TGTGCCAGCTCCCGGACCGCCCCGGGGATCGAGCAGTACTTC; cdr3_aa: CASSRTAPGIEQYF
v_call: TRBV6-6; d_call: NA; clone_size: NA; j_call: TRBJ2-7; cdr3_nt: TGTGCCAGCAGTTATGGGCAGGGGGGGTACGAGCAGTACTTC; cdr3_aa: CASSYGQGGYEQYF